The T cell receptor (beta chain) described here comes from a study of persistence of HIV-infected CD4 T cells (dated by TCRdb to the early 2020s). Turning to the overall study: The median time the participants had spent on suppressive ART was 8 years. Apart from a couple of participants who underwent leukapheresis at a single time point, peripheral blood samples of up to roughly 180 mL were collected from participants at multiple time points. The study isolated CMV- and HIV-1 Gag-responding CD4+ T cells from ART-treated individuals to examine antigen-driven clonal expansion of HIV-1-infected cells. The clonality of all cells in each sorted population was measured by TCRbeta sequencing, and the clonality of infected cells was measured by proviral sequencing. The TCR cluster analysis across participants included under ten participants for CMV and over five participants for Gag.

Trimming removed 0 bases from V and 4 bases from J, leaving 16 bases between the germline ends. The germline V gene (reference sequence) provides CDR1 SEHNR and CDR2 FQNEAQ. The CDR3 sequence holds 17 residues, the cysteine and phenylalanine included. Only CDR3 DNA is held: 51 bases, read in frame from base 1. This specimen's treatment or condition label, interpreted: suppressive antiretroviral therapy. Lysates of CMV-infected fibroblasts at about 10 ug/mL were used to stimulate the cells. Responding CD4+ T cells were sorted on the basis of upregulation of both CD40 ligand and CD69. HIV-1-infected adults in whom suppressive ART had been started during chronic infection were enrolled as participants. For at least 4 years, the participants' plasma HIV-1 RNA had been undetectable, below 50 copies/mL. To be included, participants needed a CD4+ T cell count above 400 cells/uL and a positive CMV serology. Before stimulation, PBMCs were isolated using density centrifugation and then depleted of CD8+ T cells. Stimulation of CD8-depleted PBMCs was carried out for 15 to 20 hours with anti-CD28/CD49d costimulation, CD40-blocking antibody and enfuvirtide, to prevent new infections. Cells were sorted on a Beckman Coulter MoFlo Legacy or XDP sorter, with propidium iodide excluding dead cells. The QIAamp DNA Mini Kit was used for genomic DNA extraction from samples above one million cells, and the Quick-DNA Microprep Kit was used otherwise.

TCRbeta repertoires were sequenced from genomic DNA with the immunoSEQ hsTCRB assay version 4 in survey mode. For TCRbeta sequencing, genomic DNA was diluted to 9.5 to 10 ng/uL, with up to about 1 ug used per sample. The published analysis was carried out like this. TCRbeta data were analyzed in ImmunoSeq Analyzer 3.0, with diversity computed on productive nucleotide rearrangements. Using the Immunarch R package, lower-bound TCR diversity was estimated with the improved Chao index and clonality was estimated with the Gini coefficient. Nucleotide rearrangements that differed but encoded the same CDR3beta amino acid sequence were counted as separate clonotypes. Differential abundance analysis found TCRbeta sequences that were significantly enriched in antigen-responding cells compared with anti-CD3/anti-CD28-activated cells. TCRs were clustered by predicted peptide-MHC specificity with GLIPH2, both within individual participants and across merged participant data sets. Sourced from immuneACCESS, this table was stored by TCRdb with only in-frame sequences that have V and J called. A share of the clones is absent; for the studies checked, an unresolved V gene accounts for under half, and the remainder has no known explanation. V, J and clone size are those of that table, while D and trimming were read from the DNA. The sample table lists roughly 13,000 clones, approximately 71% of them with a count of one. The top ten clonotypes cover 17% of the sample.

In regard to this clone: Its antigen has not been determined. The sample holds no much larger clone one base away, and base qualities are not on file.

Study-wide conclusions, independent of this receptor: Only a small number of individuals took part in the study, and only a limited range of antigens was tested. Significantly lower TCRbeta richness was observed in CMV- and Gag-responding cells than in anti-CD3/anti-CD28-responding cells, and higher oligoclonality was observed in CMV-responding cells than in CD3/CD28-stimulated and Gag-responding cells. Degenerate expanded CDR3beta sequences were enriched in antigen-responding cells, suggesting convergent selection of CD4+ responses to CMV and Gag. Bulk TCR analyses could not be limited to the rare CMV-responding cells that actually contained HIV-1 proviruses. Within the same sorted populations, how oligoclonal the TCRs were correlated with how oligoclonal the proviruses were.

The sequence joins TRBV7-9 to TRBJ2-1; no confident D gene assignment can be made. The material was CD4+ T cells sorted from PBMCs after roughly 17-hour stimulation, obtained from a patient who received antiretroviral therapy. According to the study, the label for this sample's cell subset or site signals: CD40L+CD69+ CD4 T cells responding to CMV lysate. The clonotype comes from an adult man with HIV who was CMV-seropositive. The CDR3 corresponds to CASSLAVDPVWYNEQFF. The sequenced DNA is TGTGCCAGCAGCTTAGCGGTCGATCCCGTTTGGTACAATGAGCAGTTCTTC.